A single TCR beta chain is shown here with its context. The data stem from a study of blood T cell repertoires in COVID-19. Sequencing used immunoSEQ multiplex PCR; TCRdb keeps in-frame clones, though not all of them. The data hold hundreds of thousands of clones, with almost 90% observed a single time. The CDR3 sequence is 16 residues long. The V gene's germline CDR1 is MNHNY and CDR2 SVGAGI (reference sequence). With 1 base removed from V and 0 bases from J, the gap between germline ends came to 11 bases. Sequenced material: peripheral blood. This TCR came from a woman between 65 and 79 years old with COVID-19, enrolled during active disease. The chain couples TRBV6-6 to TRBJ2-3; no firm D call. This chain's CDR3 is CASSYFGQTSTDTQYF. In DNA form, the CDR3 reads TGTGCCAGCAGTTACTTTGGTCAAACTAGCACAGATACGCAGTATTTT.